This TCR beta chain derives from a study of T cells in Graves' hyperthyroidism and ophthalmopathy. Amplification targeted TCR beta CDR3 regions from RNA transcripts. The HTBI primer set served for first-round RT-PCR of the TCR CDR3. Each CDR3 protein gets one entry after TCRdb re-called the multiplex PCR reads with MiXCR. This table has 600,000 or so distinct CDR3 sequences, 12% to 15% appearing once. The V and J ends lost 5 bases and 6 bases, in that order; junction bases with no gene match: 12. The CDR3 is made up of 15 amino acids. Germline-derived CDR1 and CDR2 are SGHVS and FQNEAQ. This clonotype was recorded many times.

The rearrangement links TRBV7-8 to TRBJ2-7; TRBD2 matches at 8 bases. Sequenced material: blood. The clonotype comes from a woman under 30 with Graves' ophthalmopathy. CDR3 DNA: TGTGCCAGCAGCCCCTTACGGGCGGGAGGATCCGAGCAGTACTTC. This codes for CASSPLRAGGSEQYF. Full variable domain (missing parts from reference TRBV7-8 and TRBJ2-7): GAGVSQSPRYKVAKRGQDVALRCDPISGHVSLFWYQQALGQGPEFLTYFQNEAQLDKSGLPSDRFFAERPEGSVSTLKIQRTQQEDSAVYLCASSPLRAGGSEQYFGPGTRLTVT.